This TCR beta chain comes out of a study of shared clonotypes between healthy human individuals. The overall study: The donor pool was made up of two women and three men aged 18 to 49. CD4 naive and memory got three plates each, CD8 naive two, CD8 memory one. Study-wide results and caveats: The study generally estimated greater richness for naive than memory subsets.

In the case of this clone: The antigen remains unidentified.

CDR1 is SGDLS, CDR2 YYNGEE, per germline. The CDR3 is made up of 13 amino acids. Trimming left V 0 bases short and J 7 bases short, with 10 bases between. Naive CD8 cells lacked CD45RO and underwent positive selection for CCR7, leaving out terminally differentiated effector memory CD45RA+ cells. The table came from immunoSEQ multiplex PCR; TCRdb's copy has only in-frame clones and leaves some out. The data hold about 2 million clones, with 85% to 95% observed a single time. This receptor was taken from a man aged 18-30 years in good health. Sequenced: naive CD8+ T cells sorted from blood. The chain carries TRBV9 and TRBJ2-5; D perhaps matches TRBD2 (5 bases). The CDR3 sequence is CASSVATEGTQYF. CDR3 coding DNA: TGTGCCAGCAGCGTAGCCACCGAGGGGACCCAGTACTTC.